Below are 29 T cell receptor beta chains sequenced from a single sample in a study of identical twins' blood T cells. Using its own MiXCR run on the 5' RACE reads, TCRdb lists one record per CDR3 protein. The table lists 400,000 or so distinct CDR3 sequences, 25% to 35% of them singletons. What was sequenced was PBMCs. The receptors here all came from a woman aged 18 to 55 in good health.

The table lists this clonotype with many counts. V is TRBV2 and J is TRBJ2-3; possibly TRBD2 for D (5 bases). V gave up 6 bases and J gave up 0 bases, with 16 bases separating them. From germline, CDR1 is SNHLY and CDR2 FYNNEI. The CDR3 spans 16 residues. The CDR3 reads CASSETTHSSTDTQYF. CDR3 nucleotide sequence: TGTGCCAGCAGCGAGACTACTCATTCTAGCACAGATACGCAGTATTTT.

This clonotype was seen more than once but under ten times. V is TRBV5-1 and J is TRBJ2-3, with D possibly TRBD1 on 5 matching bases. The germline V gene has CDR1 SGHRS and CDR2 YFSETQ. This CDR3 is built from 15 residues. Trimming stripped 0 bases from V and 6 bases from J, with 14 bases between. The CDR3 is CASSLVGAVLDTQYF. The CDR3, as DNA: TGCGCCAGCAGCTTGGTTGGGGCGGTTTTGGATACGCAGTATTTT.

The chain has TRBV29-1 and TRBJ1-1, with D hard to call. The CDR3 is 13 residues long. Germline V CDR1 and CDR2: SQVTM, ANQGSEA. With 5 bases removed from V and 1 base from J, the gap between germline ends came to 11 bases. As DNA, the CDR3 is TGCAGCGTTTGGGTAGCCTCGAACACTGAAGCTTTCTTT. Its protein is CSVWVASNTEAFF.

This chain joins TRBV5-1 and TRBJ2-7; D is unresolved. Germline CDR1 and CDR2: SGHRS and YFSETQ. The CDR3 length is 11 residues. The V and J ends lost 6 bases and 4 bases respectively, with 8 bases between them. CDR3: CASTLGYEQYF. The CDR3 DNA sequence: TGCGCCAGCACCCTAGGGTACGAGCAGTACTTC.

This clonotype turned up a few times. The genes are TRBV28 and TRBJ1-4, with unresolved D. The DNA end is a closer match to TRBJ2-2, so the J assignment may be wrong. This CDR3 comprises 11 residues. In germline, CDR1 is MDHEN, CDR2 SYDVKM. The CDR3 nucleotides are TGTGCCAGCAGTTTCCGGGGGGAGCTGTTTTTT. Translating it yields CASSFRGELFF.

This clonotype was recorded a few times. The rearrangement links TRBV20-1 to TRBJ2-3; D uncertain. Germline-derived CDR1 and CDR2 are DFQATT and SNEGSKA (reference sequence). V lost 0 bases to trimming and J lost 6 bases, with 10 bases between them. The CDR3 extends over 13 amino acids. CDR3 sequence: CSARDPLMDTQYF. The CDR3 DNA follows: TGCAGTGCTAGAGATCCCCTAATGGATACGCAGTATTTT.

This clonotype was seen a few times. The V and J genes are TRBV5-1 and TRBJ1-1, with D hard to call. V shed 7 bases and J shed 1 base, with 11 bases lying between them. This CDR3 has 13 amino acids. Germline values: CDR1 SGHRS, CDR2 YFSETQ. The CDR3 DNA is TGCGCCAGCCAGTCCCTCGAGAACACTGAAGCTTTCTTT. The encoded protein is CASQSLENTEAFF.

The chain uses TRBV20-1 and TRBJ1-4; D not certain. Germline V lookup: CDR1 DFQATT, CDR2 SNEGSKA (reference sequence). Trimming left V 0 bases short and J 3 bases short, with 8 bases between. The CDR3 is 14 amino acids. The CDR3, as DNA: TGCAGTGCTAGAGACCCAAGGTCTAATGAAAAACTGTTTTTT. Amino acids: CSARDPRSNEKLFF.

The chain has TRBV20-1 and TRBJ2-2; D call uncertain. Germline assignment: CDR1 DFQATT and CDR2 SNEGSKA (reference sequence). V lost 5 bases to trimming and J lost 4 bases, with 14 bases between them. The CDR3 runs 14 residues. In DNA form, the CDR3 reads TGCAGTGCTCCCGGGCCTATGGGCACCGGGGAGCTGTTTTTT. This codes for CSAPGPMGTGELFF.

This clonotype was detected a few times. The rearrangement links TRBV28 to TRBJ1-2; D is unclear. The germline V and J ends were trimmed by 7 bases and 4 bases, with 10 bases remaining between them. This CDR3 has 12 residues. Germline V gives CDR1 MDHEN, CDR2 SYDVKM. The DNA for the CDR3 is TGTGCCAGCAACGAGGGCGGCTATGGCTACACCTTC. Protein: CASNEGGYGYTF.

The chain carries TRBV12-3 or TRBV12-4 and TRBJ1-4, with a weak D call TRBD1 (5 bases). The CDR3 covers 16 residues. Trimming took 4 bases from V and 7 from J, leaving 19 bases between them. CDR3 in amino acids: CASSWGLKRAPEKLFF. The CDR3 nucleotides read TGTGCCAGCAGTTGGGGACTGAAACGAGCGCCTGAAAAACTGTTTTTT.

This clonotype was seen a single time. The chain employs TRBV28 and TRBJ2-3; 15 nucleotides line up with TRBD2. The CDR3 length is 18 residues. Germline values: CDR1 MDHEN, CDR2 SYDVKM. V was clipped by 7 bases and J by 0 bases; unmatched bases: 8. The CDR3 sequence: CASMGLAGGKTSTDTQYF. The CDR3 DNA sequence: TGTGCCAGCATGGGACTAGCGGGGGGTAAGACTAGCACAGATACGCAGTATTTT.

J is TRBJ1-1 and V is TRBV5-1; possibly TRBD1 for D (6 bases). The germline V gene encodes CDR1 SGHRS and CDR2 YFSETQ. V was cut by 4 bases and J by 7 bases, with 17 bases left in between. The CDR3 consists of 14 residues. This CDR3 is CASSTGQTGNEAFF. The CDR3 coding sequence is TGCGCCAGCAGCACCGGACAGACGGGGAATGAAGCTTTCTTT.

V usage is TRBV11-1 and J usage is TRBJ1-5; D unresolved. Looked up from germline, CDR1 is SGHAT and CDR2 is FQDESV (reference sequence). Deletions cut 5 bases from V and 6 bases from J, with 11 bases between. CDR3 length: 13 residues. The CDR3 nucleotides read TGTGCCAGCAGCATAGGGTTCGGTCAGCCCCAGCATTTT. This encodes CASSIGFGQPQHF.

This clonotype was observed a handful of times. This sequence joins TRBV12-3 or TRBV12-4 and TRBJ1-5; D ambiguous. This CDR3 is built from 13 residues. Trimming left V 6 bases short and J 3 bases short, with 9 bases between. CDR3 DNA sequence: TGTGCCAGCAGCGAATCCTTCAATCAGCCCCAGCATTTT. Protein: CASSESFNQPQHF.

This clonotype has more than one count but fewer than ten. This chain links TRBV28 with TRBJ2-3; D perhaps matches TRBD1 (5 bases). This CDR3 spans 13 amino acids. V lost 7 bases and J lost 2, with 10 bases in between. The germline V gene encodes CDR1 MDHEN and CDR2 SYDVKM. This CDR3 is CASIQGYTDTQYF. The DNA of the CDR3 is TGTGCCAGCATCCAGGGCTACACAGATACGCAGTATTTT.

This clonotype was observed many times. The J gene is TRBJ2-2, the V gene TRBV21-1; the table's D call, TRBD1, was not checked against the DNA. TRBV21-1 is noted as a pseudogene. This CDR3 is 17 amino acids long. The CDR3 DNA follows: TGTGCCAGCAGCACGCGATTACAGGGGAAGAACACCGGGGAGCTGTTTTTT. This gives the protein CASSTRLQGKNTGELFF.

This clonotype appeared a few times. This rearrangement joins TRBV29-1 to TRBJ2-7; perhaps TRBD1 as D (6 bases). The CDR3 sequence is 12 residues long. Trimming shortened V by 7 bases and J by 4 bases, and 14 bases separated the two germline ends. The germline V gene has CDR1 SQVTM and CDR2 ANQGSEA. Here the CDR3 DNA reads TGCAGCGCCGGGACATACCCTTACGAGCAGTACTTC. Translating it yields CSAGTYPYEQYF.

There are a few counts of this clonotype. This chain links TRBV29-1 with TRBJ1-1; maybe TRBD1 (5 bases). V lost 2 bases and J lost 6, with 19 bases in between. Germline V gives CDR1 SQVTM, CDR2 ANQGSEA. The CDR3 is 15 residues long. Written as DNA, the CDR3 is TGCAGCGTTGAAAAGGGAGTCGGGTGGGGCCCTGAAGCTTTCTTT. It translates to CSVEKGVGWGPEAFF.

The chain recombines TRBV20-1 with TRBJ2-7; 10 bases agree with TRBD2. This CDR3 is 15 amino acids long. In germline, CDR1 is DFQATT, CDR2 SNEGSKA (reference sequence). Unmatched junction bases numbered 5, after V lost 0 bases and J lost 3 bases. Here the CDR3 DNA reads TGCAGTGCTAGAGATAGGCTAGCGGGAGACTACGAGCAGTACTTC. Its translation: CSARDRLAGDYEQYF.

The chain recombines TRBV7-9 with TRBJ2-7, with no clear D. From germline, CDR1 is SEHNR and CDR2 FQNEAQ (reference sequence). This CDR3 contains 15 residues. Trimming left V 1 base short and J 5 bases short, with 15 bases between. The CDR3: CASSLGSTYTDEQYF. CDR3 bases: TGTGCCAGCAGCTTAGGGTCCACCTATACAGACGAGCAGTACTTC. Together with reference TRBV7-9 and TRBJ2-7, the CDR3 gives the full variable domain: DTGVSQNPRHKITKRGQNVTFRCDPISEHNRLYWYRQTLGQGPEFLTYFQNEAQLEKSRLLSDRFSAERPKGSFSTLEIQRTEQGDSAMYLCASSLGSTYTDEQYFGPGTRLTVT.

This clonotype was counted only a few times. This chain connects TRBV29-1 to TRBJ2-1; 12 positions agree with TRBD2. The germline V gene encodes CDR1 SQVTM and CDR2 ANQGSEA. The CDR3 covers 15 residues. The V gene end was trimmed by 7 bases and the J gene end by 6 bases; junction bases not matched to a gene: 10. The CDR3 region is CSAPRTSGASNEQFF. CDR3 nucleotide sequence: TGCAGCGCACCTAGGACTAGCGGGGCTAGCAATGAGCAGTTCTTC.

The rearrangement uses TRBV12-3 or TRBV12-4 and TRBJ1-3; D is uncertain. This CDR3 is 15 amino acids long. V lost 5 bases and J 0 bases, leaving 11 bases between the germline ends. Here the CDR3 DNA reads TGTGCCAGCAGTCATAACAGACGCTCTGGAAACACCATATATTTT. Residues: CASSHNRRSGNTIYF.

The chain combines TRBV7-9 with TRBJ1-1; D call uncertain. Germline assignment: CDR1 SEHNR and CDR2 FQNEAQ (reference sequence). The length of the CDR3 is 9 residues. V lost 3 bases to trimming and J lost 12 bases, with 5 bases between them. The CDR3 DNA is TGTGCCAGCAGCTTCCCCCCTTTCTTT. Translation: CASSFPPFF.

This clonotype was recorded a few times. This sequence joins TRBV5-1 and TRBJ2-2, with D perhaps assigned TRBD1 or TRBD2 (6 bases each). The CDR3 sequence is 15 residues long. Germline values: CDR1 SGHRS, CDR2 YFSETQ. Trimming took 4 bases from V and 6 from J, leaving 16 bases between them. The CDR3 spells CASSGGTLGAGELFF. The CDR3 region has the DNA TGCGCCAGCAGCGGAGGGACATTAGGGGCCGGGGAGCTGTTTTTT.

The V call is TRBV11-2, the J call TRBJ1-2; D gene ambiguous. Trimming removed 5 bases at V and 9 bases at J, with 7 bases between. CDR1 and CDR2 from the germline V gene are SGHAT and FQNNGV. The CDR3 loop spans 10 amino acids. The CDR3: CASSGIRYTF. The CDR3 DNA reads TGTGCCAGCAGCGGGATACGCTACACCTTC. Based on the CDR3 plus reference TRBV11-2 and TRBJ1-2, the full variable domain is EAGVAQSPRYKIIEKRQSVAFWCNPISGHATLYWYQQILGQGPKLLIQFQNNGVVDDSQLPKDRFSAERLKGVDSTLKIQPAKLEDSAVYLCASSGIRYTFGSGTRLTVV.

This clonotype has ten or more counts. The chain couples TRBV18 to TRBJ2-3, with D unresolved. This CDR3 comprises 14 residues. V dropped 2 bases and J dropped 0 bases, with 6 bases sitting between them. Germline V gives CDR1 KGHSH, CDR2 LQKENI. CDR3 sequence (DNA): TGTGCCAGCTCACCATCCGCTAGCACAGATACGCAGTATTTT. It encodes CASSPSASTDTQYF.

J is TRBJ2-1 and V is TRBV19; no firm D call. Germline CDR1 and CDR2: LNHDA and SQIVND (reference sequence). The CDR3 runs 17 residues. The V end lost 5 bases, the J end lost 9 bases, and 26 bases lay between the germline ends. CDR3 region: CASSALLLRTQASEQFF. CDR3 DNA sequence: TGTGCCAGTAGTGCCTTACTTCTTCGGACCCAAGCCAGTGAGCAGTTCTTC.

The chain uses TRBV20-1 and TRBJ1-1; D gene ambiguous. Germline CDR1 DFQATT, CDR2 SNEGSKA (reference sequence). The CDR3 covers 13 residues. Trimming took off 0 bases at V and 1 base at J, with 6 bases between the two ends. The CDR3 here is CSARDTTNTEAFF. The CDR3 DNA reads TGCAGTGCTAGAGATACGACGAACACTGAAGCTTTCTTT.